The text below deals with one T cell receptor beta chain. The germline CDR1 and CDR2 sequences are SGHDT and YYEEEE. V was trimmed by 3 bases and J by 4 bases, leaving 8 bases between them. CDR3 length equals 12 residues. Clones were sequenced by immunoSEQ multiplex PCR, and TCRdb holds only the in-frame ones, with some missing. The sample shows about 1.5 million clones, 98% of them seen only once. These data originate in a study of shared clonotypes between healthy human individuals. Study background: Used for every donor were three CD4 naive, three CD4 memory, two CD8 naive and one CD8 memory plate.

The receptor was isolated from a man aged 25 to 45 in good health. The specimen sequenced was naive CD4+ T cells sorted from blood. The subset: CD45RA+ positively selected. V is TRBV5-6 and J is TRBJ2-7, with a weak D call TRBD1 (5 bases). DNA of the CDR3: TGTGCCAGCAGCTACCACAGGTACGAGCAGTACTTC. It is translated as CASSYHRYEQYF.